These T cell receptor beta chains were read from a single sample in a study of blood T cell repertoires in COVID-19. Generated by immunoSEQ multiplex PCR, the TCRdb table keeps only in-frame clones and is missing some. The profile shows 99,000 or so clones, roughly 80% of them singletons. Sequencing input: peripheral blood. The receptors were gathered from a woman between 70 and 85 years old with acute or convalescent COVID-19. The CDR3 runs from the conserved cysteine through the conserved F or W. The D gene is left open where the match is weak. Only part of the rows carry a size: once, few, many, or a class if the clone is expanded.

TRBJ2-7 . . TRBV2 TGTGCCACCTCAGCGGGTTCCTCCTACGAGCAGTACTTC CATSAGSSYEQYF
TRBJ1-6 . TRBD1 TRBV4-3 TGCGCCAGCAGCCAAGTTGGTGGGGGAGACAGGGTCTTTCCCCTCCACTTT CASSQVGGGDRVFPLHF
TRBJ2-2 . . TRBV9 TGTGCCAGCAGCGTAGGATTAGCGGTAAACACCGGGGAGCTGTTTTTT CASSVGLAVNTGELFF
TRBJ2-7 . TRBD2 TRBV4-3 TGCGCCAGCAGCCAAGAGATGACTAGCGGTACCTACGAGCAGTACTTC CASSQEMTSGTYEQYF
TRBJ2-1 . . TRBV2 TGTGCCACACGGGTTGGCCTTGGGGCTTACAATGAGCAGTTCTTC CATRVGLGAYNEQFF
TRBJ1-1 . . TRBV9 TGTGCCAGCAGCGTAGGCCGGACAGCGAACACTGAAGCTTTCTTT CASSVGRTANTEAFF
TRBJ2-1 . . TRBV7-3 TGTGCCAGCAGCGTAGAACGGAGCTCCTACAATGAGCAGTTCTTC CASSVERSSYNEQFF
TRBJ1-1 . TRBD1 TRBV4-3 TGCGCCAGCAGCCAATTGCAAGGGGGCCAGGGGTTGAACACTGAAGCTTTCTTT CASSQLQGGQGLNTEAFF
TRBJ2-3 . TRBD2 TRBV14 TGTGCCAGCAGCAGCGGGGGCGCCCACACAGATACGCAGTATTTT CASSSGGAHTDTQYF
TRBJ1-1 . TRBD1 TRBV7-8 TGTGCCAGCAGCTTAGTCGGGACAGGGAAAGGGGCTTTCTTT CASSLVGTGKGAFF
TRBJ2-7 . TRBD2 TRBV24-1 TGTGCCACCAGTGATTTGCTAAACAGCGGGACTGACCCCTGCGAGCAGTACTTC CATSDLLNSGTDPCEQYF
TRBJ1-2 . . TRBV12-3/TRBV12-4 TGTGCCAGCAGTCCCGTTACTAACTATGGCTACACCTTC CASSPVTNYGYTF
TRBJ2-2 . TRBD1 TRBV7-2 TGTGCCAGCAGCCCGAACAGGGGGCGGACCGGGGAGCTGTTTTTT CASSPNRGRTGELFF
TRBJ2-5 many . TRBV5-5 TGTGCCAGCAGCTTGGGTCAACAGGGTAAAGAGACCCAGTACTTC CASSLGQQGKETQYF
TRBJ1-2 . . TRBV5-1 TGCGCCAGCAGCTGGGGGGACCGTTTGGGGAACTATGGCTACACCTTC CASSWGDRLGNYGYTF
TRBJ2-5 once TRBD1 TRBV27 TGTGCCAGCAGTGGACCGGGACAGGACCAAGAGACCCAGTACTTC CASSGPGQDQETQYF
TRBJ1-1 . TRBD1 TRBV9 TGTGCCAGCAGCGTGGGGCAGGGGGTGAACACTGAAGCTTTCTTT CASSVGQGVNTEAFF
TRBJ1-2 . . TRBV11-2 TGTGCCAGCAGCGGAAACAGGGTTGGCTATGGCTACACCTTC CASSGNRVGYGYTF
TRBJ2-1 . TRBD1 TRBV2 TGTGCCAGCAGGGCCGGGACAGCGCCGTTCTTC CASRAGTAPFF
TRBJ1-5 . TRBD1 TRBV4-1 TGCGCCAGCAGCCCCCTCGGACAGGGTAGTCAGCCCCAGCATTTT CASSPLGQGSQPQHF
TRBJ2-3 . . TRBV2 TGTGCCAGCAGGGTAGCCCTCGGATCGCAGTATTTT CASRVALGSQYF
TRBJ2-4 . . TRBV28 TGTGCCAGCAGTTTAATGGGGGGAGGACCTTTAGAAAACATTCAGTACTTC CASSLMGGGPLENIQYF